This passage covers 31 T cell receptor beta chains from one sample sequenced in a study of blood T cell repertoires in COVID-19. The assay was immunoSEQ multiplex PCR, and TCRdb's table has in-frame clones only and misses some. This table has some 260,000 clones, just under 85% appearing once. Sequenced input: peripheral blood. These receptors were obtained from a man older than 75 with acute or convalescent COVID-19.

V usage is TRBV19 and J usage is TRBJ2-4; 13 bases are a match to TRBD2. The germline V gene has CDR1 LNHDA and CDR2 SQIVND (reference sequence). CDR3 length equals 15 residues. The ends lost 5 bases at V and 7 bases at J; junction bases unmatched: 5. The CDR3 reads CASSSRTSGSNIQYF. CDR3 nucleotide sequence: TGTGCCAGTAGTTCCCGGACTAGCGGGAGTAACATTCAGTACTTC.

The CDR3 spells CASSLSPSGTQSHGTDTQYF. In DNA form, the CDR3 reads TGCGCCAGCAGCTTGTCACCTAGCGGGACTCAATCCCATGGCACAGATACGCAGTATTTT. The chain combines TRBV5-1 with TRBJ2-3, with 9 bases aligning to TRBD2. The CDR3 runs 20 residues. The V gene end was trimmed by 1 base and the J gene end by 1 base; junction bases not matched to a gene: 16. CDR1 SGHRS and CDR2 YFSETQ come from the germline V gene.

The chain is built from TRBV18 and TRBJ1-5, with D unclear. The CDR3 consists of 16 residues. Germline V gives CDR1 KGHSH, CDR2 LQKENI. The V and J ends lost 5 bases and 0 bases respectively, with 14 bases between them. This chain's CDR3 is CASSALQSDSNQPQHF. DNA of the CDR3: TGTGCCAGCTCAGCACTCCAATCAGATAGCAATCAGCCCCAGCATTTT.

V and J are TRBV18 and TRBJ1-2, with 9 positions matching TRBD1. After removal of 3 bases from V and 0 bases from J, the junction contained 8 bases not matched to a gene. Germline CDR1 reads KGHSH; CDR2 reads LQKENI. This CDR3 is 17 amino acids long. The CDR3 loop reads CASSPIQGAKANYGYTF. DNA for the CDR3: TGTGCCAGCTCACCGATACAGGGGGCGAAAGCTAACTATGGCTACACCTTC.

This clone was picked up one time. The gene calls are TRBV9 and TRBJ1-6; D not resolved. Per germline, CDR1 SGDLS and CDR2 YYNGEE. V lost 7 bases and J 8 bases, leaving 10 bases between the germline ends. The CDR3 runs to 12 residues. The CDR3 coding sequence is TGTGCCAGCTCTGGGAGGGATTCACCCCTCCACTTT. Translating it yields CASSGRDSPLHF.

In its sample, this clone was seen a few times. The rearrangement links TRBV5-1 to TRBJ2-1, with D possibly being TRBD2 (6 bases). CDR1 SGHRS and CDR2 YFSETQ come from the germline V gene. The CDR3 has 14 residues. Trimming cost V 4 bases and J 8 bases, with 16 bases left between them. The CDR3 coding sequence is TGCGCCAGCAGCCCGGGGGACTCCTGGGATGAGCAGTTCTTC. Its protein is CASSPGDSWDEQFF.

V gene TRBV11-2 combines with J gene TRBJ1-1; tentative D call: TRBD1 (6 bases). Looked up from germline, CDR1 is SGHAT and CDR2 is FQNNGV. This CDR3 has 15 amino acids. The V end lost 2 bases, the J end lost 1 base, and 11 bases lay between the germline ends. The CDR3, as DNA: TGTGCCAGCAGCTTATGGGTAGGGGGGAACACTGAAGCTTTCTTT. Translating gives CASSLWVGGNTEAFF. Drawing the rest from reference TRBV11-2 and TRBJ1-1, the complete variable domain is EAGVAQSPRYKIIEKRQSVAFWCNPISGHATLYWYQQILGQGPKLLIQFQNNGVVDDSQLPKDRFSAERLKGVDSTLKIQPAKLEDSAVYLCASSLWVGGNTEAFFGQGTRLTVV.

The chain employs TRBV18 and TRBJ1-4, with D possibly matching TRBD1 (5 bases). Trimming removed 0 bases from V and 8 bases from J, with 16 bases in between. Germline lookup yields CDR1 KGHSH and CDR2 LQKENI. This CDR3 comprises 16 residues. The CDR3 DNA is TGTGCCAGCTCACCACCTGGCGGGGGAGTGGGCGAAAAACTGTTTTTT. Its protein is CASSPPGGGVGEKLFF.

The V and J genes are TRBV5-1 and TRBJ1-3; 7 nucleotides align to TRBD1. Trimming at V came to 4 bases and at J to 6 bases, leaving 13 bases not matched to a gene. This CDR3 region has 16 residues. Per the germline V gene, CDR1 is SGHRS and CDR2 is YFSETQ. CDR3 protein: CASSQSGTVRVNTIYF. The CDR3 DNA reads TGCGCCAGCAGCCAGTCCGGGACAGTCCGGGTAAACACCATATATTTT. The full variable domain, its missing parts supplied by reference TRBV5-1 and TRBJ1-3, is KAGVTQTPRYLIKTRGQQVTLSCSPISGHRSVSWYQQTPGQGLQFLFEYFSETQRNKGNFPGRFSGRQFSNSRSEMNVSTLELGDSALYLCASSQSGTVRVNTIYFGEGSWLTVV.

The chain combines TRBV6-6 with TRBJ2-2; TRBD1 agrees at 9 bases. The germline gives CDR1 MNHNY, CDR2 SVGAGI (reference sequence). Germline trimming cut 5 bases from V and 4 bases from J; bases unmatched to any gene: 5. CDR3 length: 15 amino acids. In DNA form, the CDR3 reads TGTGCCAGCAGTCTGACAGGGGGGCGCACCGGGGAGCTGTTTTTT. Translation: CASSLTGGRTGELFF.

The gene calls are TRBV6-2 or TRBV6-3 and TRBJ1-2; D is unresolved. V lost 2 bases and J lost 0, with 10 bases in between. Germline loops: CDR1 MNHEY, CDR2 SVGEGT. This CDR3 is built from 15 residues. As DNA, the CDR3 is TGTGCCAGCAGTTACGGTTACAGTCCTAACTATGGCTACACCTTC. Translation: CASSYGYSPNYGYTF.

Here the CDR3 DNA reads TGTGCCAGCAGCCCCCTGACTACTTCGATGGAGCAGTTCTTC. Translation gives CASSPLTTSMEQFF. The chain carries TRBV3-1 (or the pseudogene TRBV3-2) and TRBJ2-1; D might be TRBD2 (5 bases). The CDR3 runs 14 residues. From germline, CDR1 is LGHDT and CDR2 YNNKEL (reference sequence). Trimming shortened V by 4 bases and J by 10 bases, and 17 bases separated the two germline ends.

This clone turned up a few times. The chain is built from TRBV7-9 and TRBJ2-7; 10 positions match TRBD2. After removal of 5 bases from V and 5 bases from J, the junction contained 12 bases not matched to a gene. This CDR3 has 16 residues. Per germline, CDR1 SEHNR and CDR2 FQNEAQ (reference sequence). This CDR3 is CASSQTSSSGSDEQYF. The CDR3 nucleotides read TGTGCCAGCAGCCAGACCTCATCTAGCGGGAGCGACGAGCAGTACTTC.

This clone was observed a handful of times. The chain has TRBV10-3 and TRBJ1-1; D unresolved. From germline, CDR1 is ENHRY and CDR2 SYGVKD. V lost 2 bases to trimming and J lost 11 bases, with 15 bases between them. The CDR3 spans 13 residues. CDR3 protein: CAISEREGRSAFF. CDR3 coding DNA: TGTGCCATCAGTGAGAGGGAGGGCAGGAGCGCTTTCTTT.

This clone was picked up a small number of times. Here the CDR3 reads CATLGPGTGKNIQYF. Here the CDR3 DNA reads TGTGCCACCCTGGGCCCCGGGACAGGGAAAAACATTCAGTACTTC. The chain employs TRBV19 and TRBJ2-4, with 9 bases aligning to TRBD1. This CDR3 comprises 15 residues. Germline V lookup: CDR1 LNHDA, CDR2 SQIVND (reference sequence). The ends lost 10 bases at V and 4 bases at J; junction bases unmatched: 11.

The CDR3 region is CASSIPGRFPYEQYF. In DNA, the CDR3 is TGTGCCAGTAGTATCCCCGGGAGGTTCCCCTACGAGCAGTACTTC. V is TRBV19 and J is TRBJ2-7; 7 bases map to TRBD2. CDR1 is LNHDA and CDR2 is SQIVND in the germline V gene (reference sequence). Losses at the gene ends were 3 bases for V and 2 bases for J; bases not matched to a gene: 7. The CDR3 runs to 15 residues.

This clone was seen just once. The CDR3 sequence: CATKFRNTGELFF. The CDR3 bases are TGTGCCACCAAGTTTAGAAACACCGGGGAGCTGTTTTTT. This chain joins TRBV12-3 or TRBV12-4 and TRBJ2-2; D uncertain. The V gene lost 10 bases and the J gene lost 2 bases, with 11 bases spanning the gap. The CDR3 is 13 residues long.

This clone occurred once. The chain employs TRBV5-1 and TRBJ1-5; D is undetermined. CDR3 length: 15 residues. Trimming left V 0 bases short and J 0 bases short, with 7 bases between. Germline V lookup: CDR1 SGHRS, CDR2 YFSETQ. This chain's CDR3 is CASSLGGYSNQPQHF. DNA of the CDR3: TGCGCCAGCAGCTTGGGCGGGTATAGCAATCAGCCCCAGCATTTT. The complete variable domain, with remaining parts taken from reference TRBV5-1 and TRBJ1-5, reads KAGVTQTPRYLIKTRGQQVTLSCSPISGHRSVSWYQQTPGQGLQFLFEYFSETQRNKGNFPGRFSGRQFSNSRSEMNVSTLELGDSALYLCASSLGGYSNQPQHFGDGTRLSIL.

A note on this clone: At one end, the junction sequence differs from germline, possibly due to a read error. The gene calls are TRBV6-1 and TRBJ2-7; 12 positions match TRBD2. Germline-derived CDR1 and CDR2 are MNHNS and SASEGT. This CDR3 comprises 14 residues. CDR3 DNA sequence: TGTGCCAGCACTGAACTAGCGGGGGGTCTGGAGCAGTACTTC. Translating gives CASTELAGGLEQYF.

V usage is TRBV19 and J usage is TRBJ1-4, with TRBD1 matching 12 bases. The CDR3 spans 14 residues. J lost 8 bases, V lost 11 bases, and 9 bases had no gene match. The V gene's germline CDR1 is LNHDA and CDR2 SQIVND (reference sequence). The DNA for the CDR3 is TGTGCCTCGGAAGGGGACAGGGGGCTGGAAAAACTGTTTTTT. Translating it yields CASEGDRGLEKLFF. Full variable domain (rest looked up from reference TRBV19 and TRBJ1-4): DGGITQSPKYLFRKEGQNVTLSCEQNLNHDAMYWYRQDPGQGLRLIYYSQIVNDFQKGDIAEGYSVSREKKESFPLTVTSAQKNPTAFYLCASEGDRGLEKLFFGSGTQLSVL.

The rearrangement joins TRBV13 to TRBJ2-4; 11 nucleotides match TRBD2. The V and J ends lost 1 base and 4 bases, in that order; junction bases with no gene match: 3. Germline CDR1 reads PRHDT; CDR2 reads FYEKMQ (reference sequence). This CDR3 region has 16 residues. CDR3 DNA sequence: TGTGCCAGCAGCTTAGAACTAGCGGGGGCGAAAAACATTCAGTACTTC. This codes for CASSLELAGAKNIQYF.

V and J are TRBV11-2 and TRBJ2-3; the D is unclear. The CDR3 runs to 15 residues. Trimming stripped 5 bases from V and 2 bases from J, with 14 bases between. CDR1 is SGHAT, CDR2 FQNNGV, per germline. CDR3 region: CASSPAGSTTDTQYF. The DNA of the CDR3 is TGTGCCAGCAGCCCCGCCGGGTCCACCACAGATACGCAGTATTTT.

The chain recombines TRBV9 with TRBJ2-3; 14 bases align to TRBD2. This CDR3 contains 17 residues. Trimming at V came to 4 bases and at J to 0 bases, leaving 4 bases not matched to a gene. The germline gives CDR1 SGDLS, CDR2 YYNGEE. DNA of the CDR3: TGTGCCAGCAGCTCCAGACTAGCGGGGGGGAGCACAGATACGCAGTATTTT. Protein: CASSSRLAGGSTDTQYF. Combining the CDR3 with reference TRBV9 and TRBJ2-3 gives the whole variable domain DSGVTQTPKHLITATGQRVTLRCSPRSGDLSVYWYQQSLDQGLQFLIQYYNGEERAKGNILERFSAQQFPDLHSELNLSSLELGDSALYFCASSSRLAGGSTDTQYFGPGTRLTVL.

The CDR3 loop is CASSSQGAIEQYF. CDR3 DNA sequence: TGCGCCAGCAGCTCTCAGGGGGCTATCGAGCAGTACTTC. The chain joins TRBV5-1 to TRBJ2-7; 8 bases align to TRBD1. The J segment lost 6 bases and the V segment lost 3 bases, leaving 5 bases of the junction unmatched. The germline gives CDR1 SGHRS, CDR2 YFSETQ. This CDR3 comprises 13 residues. The entire variable domain, with the rest obtained from reference TRBV5-1 and TRBJ2-7, is as follows: KAGVTQTPRYLIKTRGQQVTLSCSPISGHRSVSWYQQTPGQGLQFLFEYFSETQRNKGNFPGRFSGRQFSNSRSEMNVSTLELGDSALYLCASSSQGAIEQYFGPGTRLTVT.

The chain uses TRBV7-2 and TRBJ1-5, with TRBD1 identical over 7 bases. This CDR3 is built from 14 residues. CDR1 is SGHTA and CDR2 is FQGNSA in the germline V gene. Germline trimming cut 5 bases from V and 3 bases from J; bases unmatched to any gene: 4. CDR3 bases: TGTGCCAGCAGCATACAGGGGACCAATCAGCCCCAGCATTTT. It is translated as CASSIQGTNQPQHF.

In its sample, this clone was seen once. The chain has TRBV28 and TRBJ2-7; 9 bases agree with TRBD1. Germline CDR1 MDHEN, CDR2 SYDVKM. CDR3 length: 13 residues. The V and J ends lost 10 bases and 4 bases, in that order; junction bases with no gene match: 8. In DNA, the CDR3 is TGTGCCACCTACCGGACAGGGGTTTACGAGCAGTACTTC. The encoded protein is CATYRTGVYEQYF.

On this clone: A junction end diverges from the germline sequence, so it may reflect a read error. The rearrangement joins TRBV12-3 or TRBV12-4 to TRBJ2-7, with 7 bases fitting TRBD1. The CDR3 totals 12 residues. The CDR3 region is CASSLSAGTVSF. In DNA, the CDR3 is TGTGCCAGCAGTTTGTCCGCCGGGACAGTCTCCTTC.

The gene calls are TRBV7-9 and TRBJ2-7, with TRBD1 identical over 7 bases. The CDR3 extends over 14 amino acids. Per the germline V gene, CDR1 is SEHNR and CDR2 is FQNEAQ (reference sequence). V lost 4 bases and J lost 3; bases outside the gene matches: 6. Here the CDR3 DNA reads TGTGCCAGCAGCTCGGGACAGAAATACTACGAGCAGTACTTC. It yields the protein CASSSGQKYYEQYF.

This clone was seen more than once but under ten times. The chain joins TRBV6-5 to TRBJ1-1; a possible D gene is TRBD1 (5 bases). This CDR3 spans 13 amino acids. V was cut by 7 bases and J by 3 bases, with 12 bases left in between. Germline CDR1 is MNHEY and CDR2 is SVGAGI. The CDR3 sequence: CASMAETDTEAFF. CDR3 nucleotides: TGTGCCAGCATGGCTGAGACAGACACTGAAGCTTTCTTT.

The chain carries TRBV6-5 and TRBJ1-6, with D unresolved. The CDR3 runs 13 residues. Germline V gene lookup returns CDR1 MNHEY and CDR2 SVGAGI. V lost 6 bases, J lost 7 bases, and 10 bases lay in between. The CDR3 protein is CASRSAPNSPLHF. The CDR3 region has the DNA TGTGCCAGCAGGAGCGCACCAAATTCACCCCTCCACTTT.

The genes are TRBV6-1 and TRBJ2-1, with a tentative D call TRBD1 (6 bases). Germline V gene data show CDR1 as MNHNS and CDR2 as SASEGT. The CDR3 length is 17 residues. V lost 4 bases and J lost 2, with 18 bases in between. DNA for the CDR3: TGTGCCAGCAGTGGCCGACAGGTTTCTTTAACCTACAATGAGCAGTTCTTC. Amino acid sequence: CASSGRQVSLTYNEQFF.